This T cell receptor (beta chain) was identified during a study of blood T cell repertoires in COVID-19. In the study overall: From the United States, Italy and Spain came samples of acute and convalescent COVID-19. T cells, B-cell-depleted T cells, or PBMCs provided the cDNA or gDNA that served as material.

Study members were between roughly 18 and 100 years old and lived in 25 or so US regions. Cohort 3 recovered donors had two negative PCRs, clearance, or symptom resolution. Profiling relied on immunoSEQ multiplex PCR, and the TCRdb table lists in-frame clones only, not all of them. There are some 270,000 clones in the sample; approximately 85% occur only once, and approximately 4.2% lies in the top ten. This sequence was found in a woman aged 30 to 39 who had recovered from COVID-19. Sequencing used PBMCs or T cells enriched from blood (not recorded which).

The DNA for the CDR3 is TGTGCCAGCAGCGTAGAGGGGAGGGGCGGGTACAATGAGCAGTTCTTC. Translation: CASSVEGRGGYNEQFF. The chain employs TRBV9 and TRBJ2-1; 7 bases match TRBD2. This CDR3 has 16 residues. Germline V gene lookup returns CDR1 SGDLS and CDR2 YYNGEE. Trimming took 0 bases from V and 4 from J; bases not matched to a gene: 7.